One and the same sample provided the 6 T cell receptor beta chains below, sequenced in a study of cytomegalovirus exposure and HLA in healthy donors. Primers for the PCR totalled 60 Vbeta and 13 Jbeta. Sequencing used immunoSEQ multiplex PCR; TCRdb keeps in-frame clones, though not all of them. This sample has more than 85,000 clones, with around 86% found just once. The source material was PBMCs. The receptors shown here come from a woman in her twenties or thirties in good health and CMV-seronegative.

The rearrangement uses TRBV19 and TRBJ2-7; D uncertain. There are 16 residues in the CDR3. Per the germline V gene, CDR1 is LNHDA and CDR2 is SQIVND (reference sequence). The ends were cut back, 0 bases at V and 2 bases at J, with 14 bases in the middle. CDR3 nucleotides: TGTGCCAGTAGTATAGATCAGACTTCCCCCACCTACGAGCAGTACTTC. Its translation is CASSIDQTSPTYEQYF.

The chain couples TRBV7-9 to TRBJ1-1, with 7 bases aligning to TRBD1. The CDR3 length is 14 residues. With V trimmed by 1 base and J by 2 bases, 1 base remained unmatched. Germline V gives CDR1 SEHNR, CDR2 FQNEAQ (reference sequence). Here the CDR3 reads CASSLGTGNTEAFF. Written as DNA, the CDR3 is TGTGCCAGCAGCTTAGGGACAGGTAACACTGAAGCTTTCTTT.

The V and J genes are TRBV27 and TRBJ2-7; TRBD1 is a possible D gene (5 bases). Germline V lookup: CDR1 MNHEY, CDR2 SMNVEV (reference sequence). This CDR3 is built from 14 residues. Trimming took off 4 bases at V and 5 bases at J, with 15 bases between the two ends. The CDR3 protein is CASSSHDSPHEQYF. In DNA, the CDR3 is TGTGCCAGCAGTTCCCACGACAGCCCCCACGAGCAGTACTTC.

The rearrangement links TRBV7-9 to TRBJ2-1; D possibly corresponds to TRBD2 (7 bases). This CDR3 region has 17 residues. The V gene's germline CDR1 is SEHNR and CDR2 FQNEAQ (reference sequence). Trimming removed 0 bases at V and 5 bases at J, with 17 bases between. This CDR3 reads CASSLAPRGTLHNEQFF. The DNA for the CDR3 is TGTGCCAGCAGCTTAGCCCCGCGGGGGACACTCCACAATGAGCAGTTCTTC.

The chain carries TRBV5-1 and TRBJ1-2, with TRBD1 identical over 9 bases. Germline CDR1 and CDR2: SGHRS and YFSETQ. The trim removed 8 bases at V and 4 bases at J, leaving 9 bases unmatched. This CDR3 comprises 14 residues. The chain's CDR3 is CASTTGTGTYGYTF. The CDR3 DNA is TGCGCCAGTACCACCGGGACAGGGACCTATGGCTACACCTTC. The whole variable domain, remainder taken from reference TRBV5-1 and TRBJ1-2, is KAGVTQTPRYLIKTRGQQVTLSCSPISGHRSVSWYQQTPGQGLQFLFEYFSETQRNKGNFPGRFSGRQFSNSRSEMNVSTLELGDSALYLCASTTGTGTYGYTFGSGTRLTVV.

The chain links TRBV9 to TRBJ1-1; a weak D match, TRBD1 (6 bases). This CDR3 is built from 16 residues. The germline V and J ends were trimmed by 8 bases and 9 bases, with 29 bases remaining between them. CDR1 and CDR2 from the germline V gene are SGDLS and YYNGEE. CDR3 bases: TGTGCCAGTTCCCCCCAAGTTTCTAGGGGGACGAACAAAGCTTTCTTT. This gives the protein CASSPQVSRGTNKAFF.